These T cell receptor beta chains were read from a single sample in a study of cytomegalovirus exposure and HLA in healthy donors. Sequencing was performed with immunoSEQ multiplex PCR; in TCRdb, only in-frame clones are kept and a portion is missing. The sample contains 150,000 to 200,000 clones, around four fifths of which appear only once. The sample was PBMCs. The receptors derive from a woman aged 40 to 50 in good health and CMV-seronegative. Both conserved end residues are part of each CDR3. D genes are given only for firm matches. Part of the rows lack a size; the others show once, few, many or a class for expanded clones.

v_gene,j_gene,abundance,d_gene,CDR3aa,CDR3nt
TRBV7-9,TRBJ2-1,.,.,CSSSLGPNRGNNEQFF,TGTTCCAGCAGCTTAGGTCCAAATAGGGGGAACAATGAGCAGTTCTTC
TRBV6-1,TRBJ2-3,.,TRBD2,CASSGKRTSGGLTDTQYF,TGTGCCAGCAGTGGGAAACGGACTAGCGGGGGACTCACAGATACGCAGTATTTT
TRBV9,TRBJ1-1,few,TRBD1,CASSVDPTGANTEAFF,TGTGCCAGCAGCGTAGATCCCACAGGGGCGAACACTGAAGCTTTCTTT
TRBV5-4,TRBJ1-1,.,.,CASSPRVVNTEAFF,TGTGCCAGCAGCCCCAGGGTTGTGAACACTGAAGCTTTCTTT
TRBV29-1,TRBJ1-1,few,.,CSVAPSGSNTEAFF,TGCAGCGTAGCACCCAGCGGGTCGAACACTGAAGCTTTCTTT
TRBV7-7,TRBJ2-7,.,.,CASSLAQGSEQYF,TGTGCCAGCAGCTTAGCACAGGGCTCCGAGCAGTACTTC
TRBV20-1,TRBJ2-5,few,.,CSAREAGSQYF,TGCAGTGCTAGAGAGGCCGGGTCCCAGTACTTC
TRBV5-4,TRBJ2-7,.,TRBD1,CASSPDRGPYEQYF,TGTGCCAGCAGCCCGGACAGGGGGCCCTACGAGCAGTACTTC
TRBV11-3,TRBJ1-1,few,.,CASSVMGGGPEAFF,TGTGCCAGCAGTGTCATGGGGGGGGGACCTGAAGCTTTCTTT
TRBV9,TRBJ1-3,.,TRBD1,CASSGAGTEIYF,TGTGCCAGCAGCGGGGCCGGGACAGAGATATATTTT
TRBV7-3,TRBJ2-5,.,.,CASSLTGSWETQYF,TGTGCCAGCAGCTTAACGGGCAGTTGGGAGACCCAGTACTTC
TRBV27,TRBJ2-5,.,TRBD1,CASSSRGPWETQYF,TGTGCCAGCAGTTCCAGGGGGCCGTGGGAGACCCAGTACTTC
TRBV15,TRBJ2-5,.,.,CASRRDSPGETQYF,TGTGCCAGCCGGAGGGACAGCCCGGGAGAGACCCAGTACTTC
TRBV19,TRBJ1-5,.,.,CASSIDRVESNQPQHF,TGTGCCAGTAGTATAGATCGGGTGGAGTCTAATCAGCCCCAGCATTTT
TRBV19,TRBJ1-5,.,.,CASSISGSNQPQHF,TGTGCCAGTAGTATATCCGGTAGCAATCAGCCCCAGCATTTT
TRBV15,TRBJ1-5,.,.,CATSRDIQPQHF,TGTGCCACCAGCAGAGACATTCAGCCCCAGCATTTT
TRBV9,TRBJ2-3,.,TRBD1,CASSEWGQSTDTQYF,TGTGCCAGCAGCGAGTGGGGACAGAGCACAGATACGCAGTATTTT
TRBV27,TRBJ1-2,.,.,CASSLKGGGFHGYTF,TGTGCCAGCAGTTTAAAGGGGGGGGGTTTTCATGGCTACACCTTC
TRBV7-9,TRBJ2-4,.,TRBD1,CASSSGTGSLAKNIQYF,TGTGCCAGCAGTTCCGGGACAGGAAGCTTAGCCAAAAACATTCAGTACTTC
TRBV5-1,TRBJ2-1,.,TRBD2,CASRDQGFGGDEQFF,TGCGCCAGCAGAGATCAGGGTTTTGGGGGGGATGAGCAGTTCTTC
TRBV7-2,TRBJ1-3,.,.,CASRRGAAGNTIYF,TGTGCCAGCAGGCGGGGTGCGGCTGGAAACACCATATATTTT
TRBV7-9,TRBJ1-5,.,.,CASSLSSSGANQPQHF,TGTGCCAGCAGCTTATCCTCGTCAGGGGCGAATCAGCCCCAGCATTTT